One and the same sample provided the 14 T cell receptor beta chains below, sequenced in a study of OX40 agonist ivuxolimab in advanced cancers. Data came from immunoSEQ multiplex PCR; TCRdb stores just in-frame clones and leaves some out. The sample consists of approximately 30,000 clones, approximately 80% of them appearing once. The source material was CD4+ or CD8+ T cells sorted from blood, sampled in a trial of the OX40 agonist ivuxolimab. These receptor sequences come from an adult with an advanced solid tumor such as melanoma, head and neck, liver or kidney cancer.

The gene calls are TRBV28 and TRBJ2-7, with 9 bases matching TRBD1. Germline assignment: CDR1 MDHEN and CDR2 SYDVKM. Trimming took 2 bases from V and 5 from J; bases not matched to a gene: 4. The CDR3 consists of 14 residues. The CDR3 protein is CASSLGTGSDEQYF. CDR3 DNA sequence: TGTGCCAGCAGTTTAGGGACAGGGTCCGACGAGCAGTACTTC. The full variable domain, with the rest looked up from reference TRBV28 and TRBJ2-7, is DVKVTQSSRYLVKRTGEKVFLECVQDMDHENMFWYRQDPGLGLRLIYFSYDVKMKEKGDIPEGYSVSREKKERFSLILESASTNQTSMYLCASSLGTGSDEQYFGPGTRLTVT.

The sample holds one count of this clone. The V call is TRBV18, the J call TRBJ2-3; 8 nucleotides agree with TRBD2. Trimming took 2 bases from V and 5 from J; bases not matched to a gene: 9. Germline-derived CDR1 and CDR2 are KGHSH and LQKENI. The CDR3 is 16 amino acids. CDR3 coding DNA: TGTGCCAGCTCACCAAATACCGGGGGGGTAGAAGATACGCAGTATTTT. Encoded protein: CASSPNTGGVEDTQYF.

The rearrangement joins TRBV19 to TRBJ2-2, with TRBD1 matching over 7 bases. This CDR3 spans 14 amino acids. Germline V gene lookup returns CDR1 LNHDA and CDR2 SQIVND (reference sequence). V dropped 6 bases and J dropped 6; count of bases not matched to a gene: 7. The DNA of the CDR3 is TGTGCCAGTAGCATCGAAGGGGGCTCCGGGGAGCTGTTTTTT. Translated, it gives CASSIEGGSGELFF.

The gene calls are TRBV30 and TRBJ1-3; weak D call: TRBD1 (6 bases). V lost 2 bases to trimming and J lost 0 bases, with 8 bases between them. The germline CDR1 and CDR2 sequences are GTSNPN and SVGIG (reference sequence). The CDR3 runs to 14 residues. CDR3: CAWSTGSSGNTIYF. The CDR3 nucleotides read TGTGCCTGGAGTACAGGGTCCTCTGGAAACACCATATATTTT.

A few counts support this clone. The chain couples TRBV2 to TRBJ1-5; 7 nucleotides match TRBD1. CDR1 is SNHLY, CDR2 FYNNEI, per germline. The ends lost 6 bases at V and 7 bases at J; junction bases unmatched: 15. This CDR3 is 16 amino acids long. CDR3 region: CASRLQGERVGQPQHF. In nucleotides, the CDR3 is TGTGCCAGCAGGCTGCAGGGGGAGCGGGTTGGCCAGCCCCAGCATTTT.

The genes are TRBV9 and TRBJ1-1; D possibly corresponds to TRBD1 (5 bases). The CDR3 extends over 16 amino acids. Trimming stripped 0 bases from V and 6 bases from J, with 18 bases between. Germline V gives CDR1 SGDLS, CDR2 YYNGEE. CDR3 sequence (DNA): TGTGCCAGCAGCGTAGGTGGGGGACCTAGAGCAGCTGAAGCTTTCTTT. This translates into CASSVGGGPRAAEAFF.

The chain recombines TRBV18 with TRBJ2-7; D may match TRBD1 or TRBD2 (5 bases each). The CDR3 consists of 13 residues. V was shortened by 3 bases and J by 6 bases, with 12 bases between the two germline ends. Germline values: CDR1 KGHSH, CDR2 LQKENI. The DNA of the CDR3 is TGTGCCAGCTCACCCCGAGGGGTTGGCGAGCAGTACTTC. The encoded protein is CASSPRGVGEQYF.

The rearrangement joins TRBV5-1 to TRBJ2-5, with 11 nucleotides matching TRBD2. The germline V gene encodes CDR1 SGHRS and CDR2 YFSETQ. V dropped 0 bases and J dropped 7; count of bases not matched to a gene: 5. The CDR3 totals 15 residues. CDR3: CASSLAGLAGGTQYF. CDR3 sequence (DNA): TGCGCCAGCAGCTTGGCTGGGCTAGCGGGAGGGACCCAGTACTTC.

The V call is TRBV19, the J call TRBJ2-1, with D perhaps assigned TRBD1 or TRBD2 (7 bases each). Germline CDR1 and CDR2: LNHDA and SQIVND (reference sequence). The CDR3 contains 19 residues. Trimming pared 5 bases from V and 6 bases from J, leaving 29 bases between. CDR3 residues: CASSALGRGLGSGFNEQFF. The CDR3 nucleotides are TGTGCCAGTAGTGCCTTGGGGAGGGGGCTCGGGAGTGGGTTCAATGAGCAGTTCTTC.

This chain joins TRBV7-2 and TRBJ1-2; D not certain. The V gene lost 5 bases and the J gene lost 2 bases, with 12 bases spanning the gap. The germline V gene encodes CDR1 SGHTA and CDR2 FQGNSA. The CDR3 spans 14 residues. The CDR3: CASSPGLSNYGYTF. DNA of the CDR3: TGTGCCAGCAGCCCCGGGTTAAGCAACTATGGCTACACCTTC.

The chain couples TRBV5-1 to TRBJ2-3; D is unresolved. The CDR3 has 15 residues. Germline-derived CDR1 and CDR2 are SGHRS and YFSETQ. V was cut by 4 bases and J by 6 bases, with 18 bases left in between. CDR3 in DNA: TGCGCCAGCAGCCCGGAAGGTAGGGTGGTGGATACGCAGTATTTT. This sequence encodes CASSPEGRVVDTQYF.

The rearrangement joins TRBV10-1 to TRBJ1-3; unclear D gene. Trimming took off 0 bases at V and 4 bases at J, with 16 bases between the two ends. Per the germline V gene, CDR1 is WNHNN and CDR2 is SYGVQD (reference sequence). The CDR3 runs to 17 residues. The CDR3 protein is CASSESSRELSGNTIYF. Here the CDR3 DNA reads TGCGCCAGCAGTGAGTCTAGTCGGGAATTGAGCGGAAACACCATATATTTT.

The V gene is TRBV6-5, the J gene TRBJ2-1; D possibly corresponds to TRBD2 (6 bases). Germline CDR1 reads MNHEY; CDR2 reads SVGAGI. This CDR3 is built from 16 residues. V shed 2 bases and J shed 5 bases, with 16 bases lying between them. CDR3 DNA: TGTGCCAGCAGTTACCCCGGGGGTTCAGGGAACAATGAGCAGTTCTTC. It specifies CASSYPGGSGNNEQFF.

The V gene is TRBV19, the J gene TRBJ1-3; D remains unclear. Trimming stripped 6 bases from V and 8 bases from J, with 14 bases between. This CDR3 region has 13 residues. Germline loops: CDR1 LNHDA, CDR2 SQIVND (reference sequence). The DNA for the CDR3 is TGTGCCAGTAGCCGGGTCCCTAAGGACACCATATATTTT. It yields the protein CASSRVPKDTIYF.